One sample yielded the 20 T cell receptor beta chains listed below, sequenced in a study of blood T cell repertoires in COVID-19. TCRdb keeps only in-frame clones here, not all; method: immunoSEQ multiplex PCR. The sample contains about 220,000 clones, more than 65% of which appear only once. Source material: peripheral blood. These receptors were collected from a man aged 50 to 59 with active or convalescent COVID-19.

The rearrangement links TRBV25-1 to TRBJ2-5; the match to TRBD1 covers 8 bases. The CDR3 consists of 15 residues. The junction had 8 bases not matched to a gene; V was cut back by 3 bases and J by 5 bases. CDR1 MGHDK and CDR2 SYGVNS come from the germline V gene. CDR3 protein: CASSDPGGAGETQYF. The CDR3 DNA is TGTGCCAGCAGTGACCCAGGGGGCGCGGGCGAGACCCAGTACTTC.

J is TRBJ1-3 and V is TRBV5-1; possible D gene TRBD1, 5 bases. Germline CDR1 and CDR2: SGHRS and YFSETQ. V lost 0 bases and J 1 base, leaving 11 bases between the germline ends. The CDR3 covers 16 residues. For the CDR3, the DNA is TGCGCCAGCAGCTTGGCCGGGGGGGGGTCTGGAAACACCATATATTTT. Protein product: CASSLAGGGSGNTIYF.

The table lists this clone with a few counts. This chain connects TRBV19 to TRBJ1-6, with 7 bases identical to TRBD1. CDR3 length: 14 amino acids. Germline V gene data show CDR1 as LNHDA and CDR2 as SQIVND (reference sequence). The V gene end was trimmed by 7 bases and the J gene end by 12 bases; junction bases not matched to a gene: 12. CDR3 amino acids: CASKQRGTAGPLHF. CDR3 bases: TGTGCCAGTAAACAGCGGGGGACAGCTGGACCCCTCCACTTT.

This rearrangement joins TRBV7-2 to TRBJ1-6, with 9 nucleotides matching TRBD1. Per germline, CDR1 SGHTA and CDR2 FQGNSA. CDR3 length equals 13 residues. J lost 14 bases, V lost 5 bases, and 7 bases had no gene match. The CDR3 DNA follows: TGTGCCAGCAGCCGGGACAGGGTAGGGGCCCTCCACTTT. It translates to CASSRDRVGALHF.

The chain couples TRBV28 to TRBJ1-5, with 10 positions matching TRBD1. CDR3 length: 16 amino acids. The germline V gene has CDR1 MDHEN and CDR2 SYDVKM. J was trimmed by 3 bases and V by 4 bases; bases with no gene match: 6. The CDR3 region is CASSSLDRGVNQPQHF. CDR3 DNA: TGTGCCAGCAGTTCCTTGGACAGGGGGGTCAATCAGCCCCAGCATTTT.

The chain's CDR3 is CASSQAGGNYGYTF. The CDR3 coding sequence is TGTGCCAGCAGCCAAGCGGGCGGAAACTATGGCTACACCTTC. The chain combines TRBV7-2 with TRBJ1-2, with unresolved D. V lost 5 bases, J lost 2 bases, and 12 bases lay in between. In germline, CDR1 is SGHTA, CDR2 FQGNSA. The CDR3 extends over 14 amino acids.

The count of this clone is one. The chain is built from TRBV5-1 and TRBJ2-7, with 8 bases lining up with TRBD2. The germline V gene has CDR1 SGHRS and CDR2 YFSETQ. The V segment lost 4 bases and the J segment 2 bases; nucleotides outside the gene matches: 8. This CDR3 contains 15 residues. As DNA, the CDR3 is TGCGCCAGCAGCAAAGCGTTAGCGGGACCCTACGAGCAGTACTTC. Its protein product is CASSKALAGPYEQYF. The full variable domain, with the rest looked up from reference TRBV5-1 and TRBJ2-7, is KAGVTQTPRYLIKTRGQQVTLSCSPISGHRSVSWYQQTPGQGLQFLFEYFSETQRNKGNFPGRFSGRQFSNSRSEMNVSTLELGDSALYLCASSKALAGPYEQYFGPGTRLTVT.

The rearrangement joins TRBV7-9 to TRBJ1-2; the match to TRBD1 covers 9 bases. Germline loops: CDR1 SEHNR, CDR2 FQNEAQ (reference sequence). The CDR3 totals 15 residues. The trim removed 1 base at V and 4 bases at J, leaving 4 bases unmatched. As DNA, the CDR3 is TGTGCCAGCAGCTTAGTGGGGACAGGGTCCTATGGCTACACCTTC. This codes for CASSLVGTGSYGYTF.

This sequence joins TRBV9 and TRBJ2-1; TRBD2 matches 11 bases. V lost 0 bases, J lost 3 bases, and 8 bases stayed unmatched. This CDR3 has 18 amino acids. In germline, CDR1 is SGDLS, CDR2 YYNGEE. The CDR3 region has the DNA TGTGCCAGCAGCGTAGGAGGGCCGGGGACTAGCGGCTACAATGAGCAGTTCTTC. Protein product: CASSVGGPGTSGYNEQFF.

The chain has TRBV6-5 and TRBJ2-7; TRBD1 agrees at 7 bases. Germline V gene sequence: CDR1 MNHEY, CDR2 SVGAGI. The trim removed 0 bases at V and 4 bases at J, leaving 3 bases unmatched. This CDR3 comprises 14 residues. CDR3 sequence reads: CASSYSYRGYEQYV. The CDR3 DNA follows: TGTGCCAGCAGTTACTCCTACAGGGGTTACGAGCAGTACGTC.

The chain carries TRBV20-1 and TRBJ1-1; D possibly corresponds to TRBD1 (5 bases). V was cut by 3 bases and J by 1 base, with 12 bases left in between. The CDR3 totals 14 residues. The germline CDR1 and CDR2 sequences are DFQATT and SNEGSKA (reference sequence). In DNA form, the CDR3 reads TGCAGTGCTAGTGGTCCCAGGGAGAACACTGAAGCTTTCTTT. As protein: CSASGPRENTEAFF.

J is TRBJ2-6 and V is TRBV5-6; tentative D call: TRBD1 (5 bases). This CDR3 region has 16 residues. Trimming shortened V by 2 bases and J by 1 base, and 10 bases separated the two germline ends. Per the germline V gene, CDR1 is SGHDT and CDR2 is YYEEEE. In nucleotides, the CDR3 is TGTGCCAGCAGCTTCTTCACAGGTTCTGGGGCCAACGTCCTGACTTTC. Its translation: CASSFFTGSGANVLTF. The full variable domain, in which reference TRBV5-6 and TRBJ2-6 provide the parts outside the CDR3, is DAGVTQSPTHLIKTRGQQVTLRCSPKSGHDTVSWYQQALGQGPQFIFQYYEEEERQRGNFPDRFSGHQFPNYSSELNVNALLLGDSALYLCASSFFTGSGANVLTFGAGSRLTVL.

The chain couples TRBV21-1 to TRBJ2-3; TRBD2 reflects the table's D call only, with no check against the DNA. TRBV21-1 has pseudogene status. The CDR3 sequence is 15 residues long. Here the CDR3 DNA reads TGTGCCAGCAGCATTAGCGGGGGGGCCAGGGATACGCAGTATTTT. Protein product: CASSISGGARDTQYF.

The rearrangement uses TRBV2 and TRBJ2-5; 9 nucleotides line up with TRBD1. The germline gives CDR1 SNHLY, CDR2 FYNNEI. V was pared by 9 bases and J by 5 bases, with 10 bases of the junction left unmatched. CDR3 length: 14 amino acids. CDR3 bases: TGTGCCAGTGACAGGGGGAGTAAAGGCGAGACCCAGTACTTC. Residues: CASDRGSKGETQYF.

This chain connects TRBV2 to TRBJ2-2, with D unresolved. The germline V gene encodes CDR1 SNHLY and CDR2 FYNNEI. V was cut by 6 bases and J by 3 bases, with 14 bases left in between. The CDR3 totals 15 residues. The CDR3 DNA reads TGTGCCAGCAGCCTATTGAGAGGTGACACCGGGGAGCTGTTTTTT. Its translation is CASSLLRGDTGELFF.

The chain employs TRBV5-4 and TRBJ2-2, with a possible D match to TRBD2 (5 bases). Trimming left V 2 bases short and J 0 bases short, with 8 bases between. The CDR3 runs to 15 residues. Germline-derived CDR1 and CDR2 are SGHNT and YYREEE (reference sequence). CDR3 sequence: CASSLRTANTGELFF. Written as DNA, the CDR3 is TGTGCCAGCAGCTTACGGACTGCGAACACCGGGGAGCTGTTTTTT.

This clone appeared a few times. The chain has TRBV18 and TRBJ2-1; the D is unclear. Between the trimmed V and J ends, which lost 7 bases and 4 bases, there was a span of 11 bases. Germline V gives CDR1 KGHSH, CDR2 LQKENI. This CDR3 is 13 amino acids long. CDR3: CASYQSLYNEQFF. CDR3 nucleotide sequence: TGTGCCAGCTACCAGTCCCTTTACAATGAGCAGTTCTTC.

The chain has TRBV5-1 and TRBJ2-5; 7 bases map to TRBD2. With 1 base clipped from V and 2 bases from J, the junction kept 5 bases outside the gene matches. Germline CDR1 reads SGHRS; CDR2 reads YFSETQ. This CDR3 is built from 15 residues. The CDR3, as DNA: TGCGCCAGCAGCTTGTGGCTAGCGGCGCAAGAGACCCAGTACTTC. It yields the protein CASSLWLAAQETQYF.

V gene TRBV4-1 combines with J gene TRBJ2-3; 13 bases map to TRBD2. Looked up from germline, CDR1 is MGHRA and CDR2 is YSYEKL. The CDR3 is 18 amino acids. With 4 bases clipped from V and 7 bases from J, the junction kept 14 bases outside the gene matches. CDR3 sequence (DNA): TGCGCCAGCAGCCTTGCCCACCTCGGGACTAGCGGGACACATACGCAGTATTTT. Translating it yields CASSLAHLGTSGTHTQYF.

The chain has TRBV4-3 and TRBJ2-3; D is perhaps TRBD2 (5 bases). V lost 0 bases, J lost 1 base, and 8 bases lay in between. CDR1 is LGHNA, CDR2 YSLEER, per germline. This CDR3 contains 15 residues. CDR3 loop: CASSQDLRGTDTQYF. CDR3 DNA: TGCGCCAGCAGCCAAGATTTGCGGGGCACAGATACGCAGTATTTT.